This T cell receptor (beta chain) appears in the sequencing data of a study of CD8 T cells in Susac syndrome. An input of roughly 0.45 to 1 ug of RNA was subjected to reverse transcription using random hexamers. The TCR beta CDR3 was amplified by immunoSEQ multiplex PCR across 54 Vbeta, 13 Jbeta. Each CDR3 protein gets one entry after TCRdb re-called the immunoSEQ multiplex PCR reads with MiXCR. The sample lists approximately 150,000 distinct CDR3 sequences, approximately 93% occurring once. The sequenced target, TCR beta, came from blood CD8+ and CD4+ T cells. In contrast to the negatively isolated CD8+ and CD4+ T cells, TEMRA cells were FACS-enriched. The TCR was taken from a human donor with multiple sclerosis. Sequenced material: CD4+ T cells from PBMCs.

The CDR3 region is CASSSPPTGAYGYTF. CDR3 bases: TGTGCCAGCAGCTCCCCCCCGACAGGGGCCTATGGCTACACCTTC. The chain is built from TRBV11-2 and TRBJ1-2, with TRBD1 matching over 8 bases. The V segment lost 4 bases and the J segment 4 bases; nucleotides outside the gene matches: 8. The CDR3 consists of 15 residues. CDR1 and CDR2 from the germline V gene are SGHAT and FQNNGV.